The 9 T cell receptor beta chains given below trace back to one sample, sequenced in a study of tissue T cells after allogeneic stem cell transplantation. Profiled with immunoSEQ multiplex PCR; TCRdb holds only in-frame clones, not every one. The sample holds tens of thousands of clones, roughly 90% seen once. This sample comprised blood, obtained before transplantation. These receptors all stem from a woman aged 35 to 75 who later had graft-versus-host disease after an allogeneic stem cell transplant.

This clone was seen once. V usage is TRBV24-1 and J usage is TRBJ2-5, with D tentatively TRBD1 (6 bases). CDR3 length: 16 amino acids. CDR1 and CDR2 (germline): KGHDR, SFDVKD. The germline V and J ends were trimmed by 4 bases and 2 bases, with 16 bases remaining between them. The CDR3 loop reads CATSEPARTAQETQYF. The CDR3 DNA follows: TGTGCCACCAGTGAGCCCGCCCGGACAGCACAAGAGACCCAGTACTTC.

The chain joins TRBV6-6 to TRBJ1-5; 8 nucleotides match TRBD1. Germline V gene sequence: CDR1 MNHNY, CDR2 SVGAGI (reference sequence). The CDR3 is 14 amino acids. The V gene end was trimmed by 6 bases and the J gene end by 4 bases; junction bases not matched to a gene: 5. The CDR3: CASRTRTGNQPQHF. The CDR3 DNA sequence: TGTGCCAGCAGGACACGGACAGGGAATCAGCCCCAGCATTTT.

This clone was counted once. The V gene is TRBV28, the J gene TRBJ2-3; D is undetermined. V was clipped by 5 bases and J by 0 bases, with 9 bases between them. The germline V gene has CDR1 MDHEN and CDR2 SYDVKM. This CDR3 has 14 residues. Here the CDR3 reads CASSPSPSTDTQYF. CDR3 coding DNA: TGTGCCAGCAGTCCTTCGCCTAGCACAGATACGCAGTATTTT.

The rearrangement links TRBV3-1 (or the pseudogene TRBV3-2) to TRBJ2-1, with D possibly matching TRBD2 (5 bases). The CDR3 is 22 amino acids. Per the germline V gene, CDR1 is LGHDT and CDR2 is YNNKEL (reference sequence). V dropped 0 bases and J dropped 0 bases, with 27 bases sitting between them. The CDR3 loop reads CASSQEAALVVNVRSSYNEQFF. In DNA, the CDR3 is TGTGCCAGCAGCCAAGAAGCGGCCCTTGTCGTTAACGTAAGGAGCTCCTACAATGAGCAGTTCTTC.

This clone was counted a few times. The chain uses TRBV30 and TRBJ1-6, with D possibly TRBD1 on 5 matching bases. V was pared by 5 bases and J by 13 bases, with 30 bases between. The CDR3 runs to 17 residues. CDR1 and CDR2 (germline): GTSNPN, SVGIG (reference sequence). The CDR3 nucleotides are TGTGCCTGGGCCCCAGGAGAAGGGCAGACAGTGGCCTCCCCCCTCCACTTT. This sequence encodes CAWAPGEGQTVASPLHF. The full variable domain, with the rest looked up from reference TRBV30 and TRBJ1-6, is SQTIHQWPATLVQPVGSPLSLECTVEGTSNPNLYWYRQAAGRGLQLLFYSVGIGQISSEVPQNLSASRPQDRQFILSSKKLLLSDSGFYLCAWAPGEGQTVASPLHFGNGTRLTVT.

The rearrangement links TRBV4-1 to TRBJ1-5; no reliable D call. Trimming removed 1 base from V and 5 bases from J, with 12 bases in between. This CDR3 is built from 15 residues. CDR1 is MGHRA, CDR2 YSYEKL, per germline. This chain's CDR3 is CASSQVGHRDQPQHF. CDR3 DNA sequence: TGCGCCAGCAGCCAAGTTGGGCATAGGGATCAGCCCCAGCATTTT.

V and J are TRBV7-2 and TRBJ1-1; TRBD1 might be the D (6 bases). V dropped 3 bases and J dropped 2 bases, with 7 bases sitting between them. The CDR3 loop spans 13 amino acids. Germline loops: CDR1 SGHTA, CDR2 FQGNSA. The CDR3 DNA sequence: TGTGCCAGCAGCTTGGACAGAAACACTGAAGCTTTCTTT. Amino acids: CASSLDRNTEAFF.

The V call is TRBV5-6, the J call TRBJ2-5; 13 nucleotides line up with TRBD2. Germline V gives CDR1 SGHDT, CDR2 YYEEEE. V shed 5 bases, J shed 4 bases, and the junction held 5 bases outside the gene matches. CDR3 length: 15 residues. CDR3 sequence (DNA): TGTGCCAGCAGGCAGGGACTAGCGGGATCAGAGACCCAGTACTTC. Protein product: CASRQGLAGSETQYF.

The chain couples TRBV7-2 to TRBJ2-5; D unclear. The V gene lost 1 base and the J gene lost 2 bases, with 8 bases spanning the gap. This CDR3 has 14 residues. Germline V gives CDR1 SGHTA, CDR2 FQGNSA. CDR3 in DNA: TGTGCCAGCAGCTTAGGGTGGGGACAAGAGACCCAGTACTTC. Translated, it gives CASSLGWGQETQYF.